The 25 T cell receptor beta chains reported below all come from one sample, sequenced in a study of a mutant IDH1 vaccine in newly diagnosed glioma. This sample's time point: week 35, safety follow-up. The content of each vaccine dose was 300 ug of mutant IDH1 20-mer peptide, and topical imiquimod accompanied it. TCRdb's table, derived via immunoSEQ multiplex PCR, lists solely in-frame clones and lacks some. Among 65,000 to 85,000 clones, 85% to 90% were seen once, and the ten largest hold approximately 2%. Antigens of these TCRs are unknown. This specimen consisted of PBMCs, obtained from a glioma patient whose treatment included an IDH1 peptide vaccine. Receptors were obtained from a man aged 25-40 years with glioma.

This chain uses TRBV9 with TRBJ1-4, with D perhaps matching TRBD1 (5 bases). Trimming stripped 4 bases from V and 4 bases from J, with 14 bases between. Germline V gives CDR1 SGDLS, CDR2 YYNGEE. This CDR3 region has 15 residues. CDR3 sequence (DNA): TGTGCCAGCAGCTTGAGGGGTGGCTTTAATGAAAAACTGTTTTTT. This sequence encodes CASSLRGGFNEKLFF.

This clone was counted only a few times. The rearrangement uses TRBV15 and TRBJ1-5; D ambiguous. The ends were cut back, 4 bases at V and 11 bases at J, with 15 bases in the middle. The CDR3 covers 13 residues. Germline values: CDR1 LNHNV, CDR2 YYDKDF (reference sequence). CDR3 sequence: CATSTYNREAQHF. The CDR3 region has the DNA TGTGCCACCAGCACTTATAACCGGGAAGCCCAGCATTTT.

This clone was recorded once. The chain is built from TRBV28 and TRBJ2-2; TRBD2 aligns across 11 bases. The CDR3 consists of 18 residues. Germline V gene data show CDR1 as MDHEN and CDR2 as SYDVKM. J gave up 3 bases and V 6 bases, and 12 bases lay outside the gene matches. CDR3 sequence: CASSLKKGLAAHTGELFF. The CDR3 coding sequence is TGTGCCAGCAGCTTAAAGAAGGGACTAGCGGCCCACACCGGGGAGCTGTTTTTT.

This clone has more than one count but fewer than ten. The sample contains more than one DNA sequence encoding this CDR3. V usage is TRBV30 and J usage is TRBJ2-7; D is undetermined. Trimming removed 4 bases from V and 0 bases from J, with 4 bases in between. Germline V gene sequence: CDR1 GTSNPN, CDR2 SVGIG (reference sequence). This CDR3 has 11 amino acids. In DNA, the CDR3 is TGTGCCTGGACCGACTCCTACGAGCAGTACTTC. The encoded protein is CAWTDSYEQYF.

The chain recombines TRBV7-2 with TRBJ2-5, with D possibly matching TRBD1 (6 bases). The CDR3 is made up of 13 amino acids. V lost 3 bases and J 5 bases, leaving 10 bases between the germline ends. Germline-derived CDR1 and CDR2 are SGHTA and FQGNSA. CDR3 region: CASSFTGSETQYF. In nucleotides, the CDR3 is TGTGCCAGCAGCTTTACAGGGAGCGAGACCCAGTACTTC. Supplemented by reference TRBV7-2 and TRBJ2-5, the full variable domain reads GAGVSQSPSNKVTEKGKDVELRCDPISGHTALYWYRQSLGQGLEFLIYFQGNSAPDKSGLPSDRFSAERTGGSVSTLTIQRTQQEDSAVYLCASSFTGSETQYFGPGTRLLVL.

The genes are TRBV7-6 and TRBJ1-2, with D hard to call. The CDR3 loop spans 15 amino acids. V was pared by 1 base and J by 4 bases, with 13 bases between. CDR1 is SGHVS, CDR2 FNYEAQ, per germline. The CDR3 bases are TGTGCCAGCAGCTTAGTGGCAGGTCCCTCCTATGGCTACACCTTC. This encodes CASSLVAGPSYGYTF.

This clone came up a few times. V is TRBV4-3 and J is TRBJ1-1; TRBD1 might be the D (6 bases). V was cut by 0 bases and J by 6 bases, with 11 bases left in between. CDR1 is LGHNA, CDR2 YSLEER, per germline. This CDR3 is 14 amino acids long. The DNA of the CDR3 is TGCGCCAGCAGCCAAGATTCTGGGGGCTCTGAAGCTTTCTTT. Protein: CASSQDSGGSEAFF.

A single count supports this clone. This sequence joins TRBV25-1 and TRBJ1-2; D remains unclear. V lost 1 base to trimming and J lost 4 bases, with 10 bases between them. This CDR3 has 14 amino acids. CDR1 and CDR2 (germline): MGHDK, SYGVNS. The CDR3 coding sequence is TGTGCCAGCAGTGAATCGGGCGAGATCTATGGCTACACCTTC. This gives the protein CASSESGEIYGYTF.

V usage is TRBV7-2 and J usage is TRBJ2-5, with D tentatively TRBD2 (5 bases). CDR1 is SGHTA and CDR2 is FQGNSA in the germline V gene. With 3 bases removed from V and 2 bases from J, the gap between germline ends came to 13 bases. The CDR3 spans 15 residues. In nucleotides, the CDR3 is TGTGCCAGCAGCTTGGGAGCCAGCCTACAAGAGACCCAGTACTTC. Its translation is CASSLGASLQETQYF. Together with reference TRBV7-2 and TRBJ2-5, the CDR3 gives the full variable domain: GAGVSQSPSNKVTEKGKDVELRCDPISGHTALYWYRQSLGQGLEFLIYFQGNSAPDKSGLPSDRFSAERTGGSVSTLTIQRTQQEDSAVYLCASSLGASLQETQYFGPGTRLLVL.

CDR3 residues: CASSQARGEQYF. CDR3 bases: TGCGCCAGCAGCCAGGCCCGAGGGGAGCAGTACTTC. The chain couples TRBV5-1 to TRBJ2-7, with D possibly matching TRBD2 (5 bases). V was trimmed by 4 bases and J by 7 bases, leaving 12 bases between them. This CDR3 comprises 12 residues. The germline gives CDR1 SGHRS, CDR2 YFSETQ.

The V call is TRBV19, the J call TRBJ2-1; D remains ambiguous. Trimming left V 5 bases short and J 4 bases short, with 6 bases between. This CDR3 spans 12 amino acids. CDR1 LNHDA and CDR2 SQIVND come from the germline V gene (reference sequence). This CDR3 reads CASSGVYNEQFF. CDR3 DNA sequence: TGTGCCAGTAGTGGGGTATACAATGAGCAGTTCTTC.

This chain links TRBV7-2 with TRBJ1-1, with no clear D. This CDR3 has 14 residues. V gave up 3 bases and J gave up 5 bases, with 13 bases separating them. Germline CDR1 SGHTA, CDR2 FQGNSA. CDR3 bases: TGTGCCAGCAGCTTTGAGGGAATCGGGACTGAAGCTTTCTTT. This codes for CASSFEGIGTEAFF.

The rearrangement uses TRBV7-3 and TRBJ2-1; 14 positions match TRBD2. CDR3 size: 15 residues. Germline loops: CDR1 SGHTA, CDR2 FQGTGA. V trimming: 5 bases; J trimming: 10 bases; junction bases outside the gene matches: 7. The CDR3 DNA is TGTGCCAGCAGCCCCTGGGGACTAGCGGGAGACGAGCAGTTCTTC. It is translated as CASSPWGLAGDEQFF.

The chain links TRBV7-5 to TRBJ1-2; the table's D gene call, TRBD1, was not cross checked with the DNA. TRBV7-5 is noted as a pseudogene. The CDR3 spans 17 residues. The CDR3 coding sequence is TGTGTCAGAAGCTTAGTTCGGCAGGGCCTATATCTTTGGGGCTACACCTTC. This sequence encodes CVRSLVRQGLYLWGYTF.

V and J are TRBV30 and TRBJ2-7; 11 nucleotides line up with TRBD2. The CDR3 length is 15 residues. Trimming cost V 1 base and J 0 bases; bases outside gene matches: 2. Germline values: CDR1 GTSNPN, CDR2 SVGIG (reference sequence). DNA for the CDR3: TGTGCCTGGAGTGGAACTAGCGGGAGCTCCTACGAGCAGTACTTC. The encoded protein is CAWSGTSGSSYEQYF.

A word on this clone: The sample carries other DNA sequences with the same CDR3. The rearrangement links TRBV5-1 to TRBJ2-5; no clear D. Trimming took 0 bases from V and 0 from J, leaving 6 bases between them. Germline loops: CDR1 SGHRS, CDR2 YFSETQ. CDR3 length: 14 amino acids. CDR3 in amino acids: CASSLVSNQETQYF. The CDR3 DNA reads TGCGCCAGCAGCTTGGTCAGCAACCAAGAGACCCAGTACTTC. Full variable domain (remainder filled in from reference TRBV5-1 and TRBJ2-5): KAGVTQTPRYLIKTRGQQVTLSCSPISGHRSVSWYQQTPGQGLQFLFEYFSETQRNKGNFPGRFSGRQFSNSRSEMNVSTLELGDSALYLCASSLVSNQETQYFGPGTRLLVL.

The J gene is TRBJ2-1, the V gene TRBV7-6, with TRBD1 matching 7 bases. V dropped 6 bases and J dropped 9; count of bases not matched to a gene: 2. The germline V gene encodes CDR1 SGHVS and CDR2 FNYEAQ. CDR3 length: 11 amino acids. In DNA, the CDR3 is TGTGCCAGCAGTTCAGGGGGTGAGCAGTTCTTC. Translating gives CASSSGGEQFF.

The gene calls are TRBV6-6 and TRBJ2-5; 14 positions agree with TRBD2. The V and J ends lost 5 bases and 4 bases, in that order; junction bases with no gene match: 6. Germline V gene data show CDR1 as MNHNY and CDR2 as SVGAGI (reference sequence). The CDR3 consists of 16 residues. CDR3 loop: CASSQGLAGGLETQYF. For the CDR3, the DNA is TGTGCCAGCAGTCAAGGACTAGCGGGAGGACTAGAGACCCAGTACTTC.

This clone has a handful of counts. CDR3 sequence reads: CASGSAATEAFF. The CDR3 bases are TGTGCCAGCGGTTCCGCGGCGACTGAAGCTTTCTTT. V gene TRBV9 combines with J gene TRBJ1-1; D remains unclear. The germline gives CDR1 SGDLS, CDR2 YYNGEE. The CDR3 runs 12 residues. Trimming removed 7 bases at V and 5 bases at J, with 12 bases between.

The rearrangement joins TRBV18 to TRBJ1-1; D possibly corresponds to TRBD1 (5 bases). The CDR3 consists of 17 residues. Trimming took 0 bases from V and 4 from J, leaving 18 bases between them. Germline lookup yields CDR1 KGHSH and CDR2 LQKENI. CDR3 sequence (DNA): TGTGCCAGCTCACCACCAGTCGGGGTTTCGGGGGGCACTGAAGCTTTCTTT. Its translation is CASSPPVGVSGGTEAFF.

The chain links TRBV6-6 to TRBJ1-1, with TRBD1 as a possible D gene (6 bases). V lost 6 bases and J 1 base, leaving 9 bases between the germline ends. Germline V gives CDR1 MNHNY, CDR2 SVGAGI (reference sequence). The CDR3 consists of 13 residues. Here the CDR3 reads CASSPTGNTEAFF. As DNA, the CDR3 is TGTGCCAGCAGCCCGACAGGGAACACTGAAGCTTTCTTT.

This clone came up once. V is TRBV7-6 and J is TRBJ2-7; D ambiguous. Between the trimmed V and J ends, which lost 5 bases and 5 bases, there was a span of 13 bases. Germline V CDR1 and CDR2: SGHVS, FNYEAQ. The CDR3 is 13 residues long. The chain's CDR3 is CASSESRDHEQYF. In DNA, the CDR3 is TGTGCCAGCAGCGAAAGCAGAGACCACGAGCAGTACTTC.

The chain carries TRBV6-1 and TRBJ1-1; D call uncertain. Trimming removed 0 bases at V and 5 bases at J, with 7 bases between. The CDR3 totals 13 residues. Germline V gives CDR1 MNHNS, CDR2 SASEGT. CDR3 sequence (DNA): TGTGCCAGCAGTGAAGCACGAGGAACTGAAGCTTTCTTT. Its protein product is CASSEARGTEAFF.

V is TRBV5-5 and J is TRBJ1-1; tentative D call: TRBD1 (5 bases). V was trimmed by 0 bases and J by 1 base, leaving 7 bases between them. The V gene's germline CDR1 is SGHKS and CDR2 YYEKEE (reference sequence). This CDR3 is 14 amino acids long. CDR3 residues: CASSLGQTNTEAFF. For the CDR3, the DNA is TGTGCCAGCAGCTTGGGACAGACGAACACTGAAGCTTTCTTT. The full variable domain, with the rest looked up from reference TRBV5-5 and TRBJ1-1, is DAGVTQSPTHLIKTRGQQVTLRCSPISGHKSVSWYQQVLGQGPQFIFQYYEKEERGRGNFPDRFSARQFPNYSSELNVNALLLGDSALYLCASSLGQTNTEAFFGQGTRLTVV.

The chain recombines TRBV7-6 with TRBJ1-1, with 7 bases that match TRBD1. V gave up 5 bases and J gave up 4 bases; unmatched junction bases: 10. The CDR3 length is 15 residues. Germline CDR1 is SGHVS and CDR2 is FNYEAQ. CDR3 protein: CASSGKRGRPTEAFF. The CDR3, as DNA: TGTGCCAGCAGCGGAAAGAGGGGGCGCCCCACTGAAGCTTTCTTT.